This T cell receptor beta chain was sequenced during a study of CD8 T cells in ankylosing spondylitis. CDR3 length: 17 residues. Germline CDR1 reads SQVTM; CDR2 reads ANQGSEA. 5'-RACE, quantitative and with molecular barcodes, yielded the TCR beta libraries. Via MiXCR, TCRdb re-called the 5' RACE reads, giving one row per CDR3 protein. This table holds 230,000 or so distinct CDR3 sequences, 18% found once. This clonotype was seen once. An end of the junction differs from the germline gene, which may be a read error. The receptor comes from a male donor with ankylosing spondylitis or in good health (not recorded which). The sequenced sample was blood, either unsorted or a sorted T cell fraction (not recorded which). The chain links TRBV29-1 to TRBJ2-5; TRBD2 agrees at 13 bases. CDR3 loop: CSVYGLAGDLYHETQYF. CDR3 DNA sequence: TGCAGCGTCTATGGACTAGCGGGAGACCTGTACCATGAGACCCAGTACTTC.